A single count supports the clone carrying this T cell receptor (beta chain). Two negative PCRs, clearance, or symptom resolution characterized the recovered Cohort 3 donors. Original processing methods: Reference gene primer amplification in the assay estimated nucleated cell counts. Method: immunoSEQ multiplex PCR; TCRdb's copy keeps in-frame clones and lacks some. The D gene and trimming were derived from the DNA, and the V and J assignments and clone size from that table. In the table there are 300,000 to 400,000 clones, 88% of which are singletons. These data originate in a study of blood T cell repertoires in COVID-19. Study details: T cells, B-cell-depleted T cells, or PBMCs provided the cDNA or gDNA that served as material.

The sequenced material came from PBMCs or T cells enriched from blood (not recorded which). This sequence originates from a woman aged 18-35 years who had recovered from COVID-19.

The CDR3 spells CASTDIGYRTDTQYF. DNA of the CDR3: TGTGCCAGCACTGATATCGGGTATCGCACAGATACGCAGTATTTT. The rearrangement links TRBV28 to TRBJ2-3; D unclear. The CDR3 spans 15 residues. V was cut by 7 bases and J by 1 base, with 15 bases left in between. CDR1 MDHEN and CDR2 SYDVKM come from the germline V gene.